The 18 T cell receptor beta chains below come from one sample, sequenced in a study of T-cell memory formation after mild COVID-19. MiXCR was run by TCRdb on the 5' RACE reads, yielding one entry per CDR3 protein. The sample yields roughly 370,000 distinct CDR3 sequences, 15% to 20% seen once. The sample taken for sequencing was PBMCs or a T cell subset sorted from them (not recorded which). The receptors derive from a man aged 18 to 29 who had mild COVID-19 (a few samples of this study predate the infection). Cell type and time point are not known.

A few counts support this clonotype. The CDR3 here is CSVATGSGEKLFF. CDR3 in DNA: TGCAGCGTAGCTACAGGGTCGGGGGAAAAACTGTTTTTT. The rearrangement uses TRBV29-1 and TRBJ1-4; D perhaps matches TRBD1 (6 bases). The CDR3 is 13 residues long. From germline, CDR1 is SQVTM and CDR2 ANQGSEA. V lost 6 bases, J lost 8 bases, and 16 bases lay in between. The full variable domain, with the rest looked up from reference TRBV29-1 and TRBJ1-4, is SAVISQKPSRDICQRGTSLTIQCQVDSQVTMMFWYRQQPGQSLTLIATANQGSEATYESGFVIDKFPISRPNLTFSTLTVSNMSPEDSSIYLCSVATGSGEKLFFGSGTQLSVL.

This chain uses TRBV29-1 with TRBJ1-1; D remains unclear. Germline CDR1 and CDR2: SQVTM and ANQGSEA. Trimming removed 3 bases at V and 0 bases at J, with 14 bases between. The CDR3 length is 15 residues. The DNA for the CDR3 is TGCAGCGTTGACGTTTTGGGTGCCATGAACACTGAAGCTTTCTTT. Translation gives CSVDVLGAMNTEAFF.

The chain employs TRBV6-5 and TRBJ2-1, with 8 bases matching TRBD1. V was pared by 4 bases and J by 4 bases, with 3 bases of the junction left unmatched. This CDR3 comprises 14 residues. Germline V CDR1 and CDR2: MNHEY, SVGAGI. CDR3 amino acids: CASSSGDRYNEQFF. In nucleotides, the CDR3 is TGTGCCAGCAGTTCCGGGGACAGGTACAATGAGCAGTTCTTC.

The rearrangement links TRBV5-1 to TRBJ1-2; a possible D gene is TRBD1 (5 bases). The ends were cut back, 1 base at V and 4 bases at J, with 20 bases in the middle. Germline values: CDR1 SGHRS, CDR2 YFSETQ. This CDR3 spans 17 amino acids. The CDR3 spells CASSLLSGPPKGYGYTF. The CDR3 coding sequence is TGCGCCAGCAGCTTGCTATCGGGACCACCTAAGGGCTATGGCTACACCTTC.

In DNA form, the CDR3 reads TGTGCCAGCAGTTCCCGACAGAGCTCCTACGAGCAGTACTTC. It yields the protein CASSSRQSSYEQYF. The chain has TRBV27 and TRBJ2-7; TRBD1 is a possible D gene (5 bases). CDR3 length equals 14 residues. Germline CDR1 and CDR2: MNHEY and SMNVEV (reference sequence). V was trimmed by 4 bases and J by 0 bases, leaving 10 bases between them.

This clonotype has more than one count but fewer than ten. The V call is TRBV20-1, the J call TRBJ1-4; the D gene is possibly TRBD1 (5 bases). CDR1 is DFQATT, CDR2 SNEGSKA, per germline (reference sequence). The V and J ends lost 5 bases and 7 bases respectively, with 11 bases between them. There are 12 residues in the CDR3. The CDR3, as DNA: TGCAGTGCTCCCGGGGGTTCTGAAAAACTGTTTTTT. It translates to CSAPGGSEKLFF.

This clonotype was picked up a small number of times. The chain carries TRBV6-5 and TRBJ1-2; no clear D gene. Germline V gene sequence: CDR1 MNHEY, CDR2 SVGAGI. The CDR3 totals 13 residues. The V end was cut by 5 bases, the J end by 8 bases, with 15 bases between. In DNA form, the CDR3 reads TGTGCCAGCAGTCCCGGGCCCGAGGCGGGCTACACCTTC. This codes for CASSPGPEAGYTF.

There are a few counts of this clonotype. The DNA of the CDR3 is TGTGCCAGCAGCCATCCCCCGGGGAGGAGCTCCTACGAGCAGTACTTC. Translated: CASSHPPGRSSYEQYF. The J gene is TRBJ2-7, the V gene TRBV7-9, with D possibly matching TRBD2 (6 bases). The CDR3 runs to 16 residues. V was pared by 5 bases and J by 0 bases, with 17 bases between. Germline CDR1 SEHNR, CDR2 FQNEAQ (reference sequence).

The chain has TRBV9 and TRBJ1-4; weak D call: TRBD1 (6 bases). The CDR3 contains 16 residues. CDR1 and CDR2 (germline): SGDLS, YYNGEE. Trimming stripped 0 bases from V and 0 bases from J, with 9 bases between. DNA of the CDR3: TGTGCCAGCAGCGTAGTGGCAGGGGCAACTAATGAAAAACTGTTTTTT. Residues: CASSVVAGATNEKLFF.

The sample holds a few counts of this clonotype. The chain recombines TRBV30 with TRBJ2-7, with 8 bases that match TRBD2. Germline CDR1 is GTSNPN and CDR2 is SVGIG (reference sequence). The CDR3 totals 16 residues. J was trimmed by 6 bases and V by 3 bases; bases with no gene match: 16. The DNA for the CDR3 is TGTGCCTGGAGCTTCATACCGGGACTAGAAGTAACCGAGCAGTACTTC. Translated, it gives CAWSFIPGLEVTEQYF.

The CDR3 reads CASSLVPSAGGLGYEQYF. The CDR3 DNA is TGCGCCAGCAGCTTGGTCCCTTCGGCAGGGGGCCTAGGGTACGAGCAGTACTTC. The genes are TRBV5-1 and TRBJ2-7, with TRBD1 identical over 8 bases. J was trimmed by 4 bases and V by 0 bases; bases with no gene match: 15. Germline lookup yields CDR1 SGHRS and CDR2 YFSETQ. This CDR3 is 18 amino acids long.

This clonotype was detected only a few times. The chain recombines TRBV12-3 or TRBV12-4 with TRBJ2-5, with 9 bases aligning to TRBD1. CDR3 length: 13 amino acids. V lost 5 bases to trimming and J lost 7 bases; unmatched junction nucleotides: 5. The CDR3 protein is CASSTGTGLTQYF. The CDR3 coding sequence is TGTGCCAGCAGTACCGGGACAGGGTTGACCCAGTACTTC.

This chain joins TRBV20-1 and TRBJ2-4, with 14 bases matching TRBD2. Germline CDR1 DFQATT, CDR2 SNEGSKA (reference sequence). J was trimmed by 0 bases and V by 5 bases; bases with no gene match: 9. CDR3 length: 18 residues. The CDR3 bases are TGCAGTGCTCGAAGGACTAGCGGGGGGCCTTTAGCCAAAAACATTCAGTACTTC. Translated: CSARRTSGGPLAKNIQYF.

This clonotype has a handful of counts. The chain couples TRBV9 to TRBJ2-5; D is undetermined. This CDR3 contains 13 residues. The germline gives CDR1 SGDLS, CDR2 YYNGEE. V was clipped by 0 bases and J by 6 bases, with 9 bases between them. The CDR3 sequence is CASSVDGQKTQYF. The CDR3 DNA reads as TGTGCCAGCAGCGTAGACGGTCAAAAGACCCAGTACTTC.

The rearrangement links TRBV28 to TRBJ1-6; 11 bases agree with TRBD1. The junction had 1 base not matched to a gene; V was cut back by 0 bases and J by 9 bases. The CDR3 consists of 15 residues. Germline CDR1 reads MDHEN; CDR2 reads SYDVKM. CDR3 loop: CASSLWGQGVSPLHF. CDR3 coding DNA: TGTGCCAGCAGTTTATGGGGACAGGGGGTTTCACCCCTCCACTTT.

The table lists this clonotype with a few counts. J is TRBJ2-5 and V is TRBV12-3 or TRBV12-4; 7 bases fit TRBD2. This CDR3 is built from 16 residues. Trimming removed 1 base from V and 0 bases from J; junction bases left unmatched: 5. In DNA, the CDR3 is TGTGCCAGCAGTTTAGTTCCTAGCGGATACCAAGAGACCCAGTACTTC. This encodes CASSLVPSGYQETQYF.

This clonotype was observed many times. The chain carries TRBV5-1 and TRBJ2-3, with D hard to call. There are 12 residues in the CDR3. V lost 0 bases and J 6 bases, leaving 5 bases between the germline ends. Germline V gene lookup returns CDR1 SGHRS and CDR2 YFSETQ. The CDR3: CASSLDVDTQYF. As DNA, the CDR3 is TGCGCCAGCAGCTTGGACGTGGATACGCAGTATTTT.

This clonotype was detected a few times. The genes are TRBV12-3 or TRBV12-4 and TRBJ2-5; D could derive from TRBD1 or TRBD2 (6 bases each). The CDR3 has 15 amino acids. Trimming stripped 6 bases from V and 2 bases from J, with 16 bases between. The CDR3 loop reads CASRDDRGQQETQYF. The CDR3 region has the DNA TGTGCCAGCAGAGATGACCGGGGGCAGCAAGAGACCCAGTACTTC.